This TCR beta chain derives from a study of T cells in Graves' hyperthyroidism and ophthalmopathy. There were TCR beta CDR3 regions amplified from RNA transcripts. Using the HTBI primer set, a first-round RT-PCR was run on the TCR CDR3. One entry per CDR3 protein, called by TCRdb with MiXCR from the multiplex PCR reads. The table includes approximately 600,000 distinct CDR3 sequences, around 15% detected once. Germline V gives CDR1 KGHSH, CDR2 LQKENI. V gave up 3 bases and J gave up 5 bases; unmatched junction bases: 7. The length of the CDR3 is 14 residues. Sequencing used blood. This clonotype originated in a woman in her 30s with Graves' hyperthyroidism. The chain joins TRBV18 to TRBJ2-7; 7 bases are a match to TRBD1. DNA of the CDR3: TGTGCCAGCTCACCGGGACAGAGCTTCCACGAGCAGTACTTC. Translating gives CASSPGQSFHEQYF.